The entry that follows covers one T cell receptor beta chain sequence. This specimen comes from a study of CD8 T cells in Susac syndrome. This CDR3 has 14 amino acids. Germline V CDR1 and CDR2: DFQATT, SNEGSKA (reference sequence). An amount of RNA that ranged from 0.5 to 1 ug was reverse transcribed with random hexamers. TCRdb independently ran MiXCR on the immunoSEQ multiplex PCR reads; one entry per CDR3 protein. The repertoire consists of about 150,000 distinct CDR3 sequences, with 85% to 95% occurring once and the leading ten covering about 0.21%. V and J are TRBV20-1 and TRBJ2-5; 9 nucleotides match TRBD1. The TCR originated in a human donor with multiple sclerosis. Sequences were obtained from CD8+ T cells from PBMCs. The CDR3 DNA follows: TGCAGCCAAGTTCCACAGGGGGCCCGAGTGACCCAGTACTTC. It translates to CSQVPQGARVTQYF.